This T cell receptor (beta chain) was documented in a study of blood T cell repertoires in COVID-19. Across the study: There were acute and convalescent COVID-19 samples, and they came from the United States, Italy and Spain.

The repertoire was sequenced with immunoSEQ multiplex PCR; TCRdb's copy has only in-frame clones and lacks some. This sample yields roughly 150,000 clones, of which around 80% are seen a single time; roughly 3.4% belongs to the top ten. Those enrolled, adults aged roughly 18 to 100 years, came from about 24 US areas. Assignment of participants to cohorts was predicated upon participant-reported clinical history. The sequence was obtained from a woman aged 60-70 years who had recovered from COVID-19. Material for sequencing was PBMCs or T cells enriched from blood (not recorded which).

The CDR3 spells CASSLAGGQRPGELFF. For the CDR3, the DNA is TGTGCCAGCAGTTTAGCGGGGGGGCAGAGACCCGGGGAGCTGTTTTTT. This chain joins TRBV2 and TRBJ2-2, with 11 bases lining up with TRBD2. Per germline, CDR1 SNHLY and CDR2 FYNNEI. This CDR3 is built from 16 residues. The V segment lost 5 bases and the J segment 6 bases; nucleotides outside the gene matches: 8.